This T cell receptor (beta chain) was identified in a study of technical replicates of blood from several donors. The germline gives CDR1 SNHLY, CDR2 FYNNEI. The CDR3 contains 17 residues. V shed 5 bases, J shed 0 bases, and the junction held 6 bases outside the gene matches. TCRdb's table, derived via immunoSEQ multiplex PCR, lists solely in-frame clones and lacks some. The repertoire holds about 53,000 clones, with more than 70% as singletons. The sequencing input was PBMCs. The sequence derives from a human donor in good health. Some clones in this sample may be carry-over from other donors' samples. The V call is TRBV2, the J call TRBJ2-1; 11 bases line up with TRBD2. The CDR3 sequence: CASSPRTSGFSYNEQFF. Here the CDR3 DNA reads TGTGCCAGCAGTCCGAGGACTAGCGGGTTCTCCTACAATGAGCAGTTCTTC. Drawing the rest from reference TRBV2 and TRBJ2-1, the complete variable domain is EPEVTQTPSHQVTQMGQEVILRCVPISNHLYFYWYRQILGQKVEFLVSFYNNEISEKSEIFDDQFSVERPDGSNFTLKIRSTKLEDSAMYFCASSPRTSGFSYNEQFFGPGTRLTVL.